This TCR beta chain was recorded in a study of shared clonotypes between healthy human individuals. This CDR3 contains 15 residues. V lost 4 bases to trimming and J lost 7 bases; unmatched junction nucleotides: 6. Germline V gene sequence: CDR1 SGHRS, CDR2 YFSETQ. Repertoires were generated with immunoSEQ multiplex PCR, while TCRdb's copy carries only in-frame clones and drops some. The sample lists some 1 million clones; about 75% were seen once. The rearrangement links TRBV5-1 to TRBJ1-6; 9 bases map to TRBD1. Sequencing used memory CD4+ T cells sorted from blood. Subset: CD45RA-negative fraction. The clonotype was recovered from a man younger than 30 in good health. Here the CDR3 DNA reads TGCGCCAGCAGCGCCGGGGGACAGGGAAATTCACCCCTCCACTTT. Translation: CASSAGGQGNSPLHF.